Listed below are T cell receptor beta chains from one sample, sequenced in a study of T cell responses to AZD1222 COVID-19 vaccine. TCRdb's copy holds only in-frame clones and misses some; the assay was immunoSEQ multiplex PCR. The sample includes roughly 140,000 clones, over 75% seen only once; the top ten take 3.2%. The sample was peripheral blood, taken 28 days after the second AZD1222 dose. The receptor source for this set is an adult who received the AZD1222 COVID-19 vaccine. The CDR3 runs from the conserved cysteine through the conserved F or W.

V gene	J gene	CDR3 protein
TRBV5-1	TRBJ2-2	CASSLPLAAITGELFF
TRBV11-2	TRBJ1-1	CASSLGGRQNTEAFF
TRBV3-1/TRBV3-2	TRBJ1-2	CASSPGGAGGYTF
TRBV9	TRBJ1-1	CASSVDHRDTEAFF
TRBV7-9	TRBJ2-7	CASSTALKTSGEGLYEQYF
TRBV18	TRBJ1-4	CASSPITAATNEKLFF
TRBV9	TRBJ2-1	CASSVTPGGLAGGSSEQFF
TRBV5-1	TRBJ2-3	CASSPSGTENVDTQYF
TRBV19	TRBJ1-1	CASRGGAGGTEAFF
TRBV5-4	TRBJ1-2	CASSLAGGRGEGYTF
TRBV12-3/TRBV12-4	TRBJ1-2	CASSLFNYGYTF
TRBV6-1	TRBJ1-3	CASSEAPRGSGNTIYF
TRBV2	TRBJ1-2	CASSVDTYGYTF
TRBV7-2	TRBJ1-2	CASSLGTVFPGYTF
TRBV21-1	TRBJ2-3	CASNHTLSGGGITDTQYF
TRBV20-1	TRBJ1-2	CSASEFSDYGYTF
TRBV11-2	TRBJ1-1	CASSLEGTGGRAFF
TRBV6-1	TRBJ1-3	CASSETGGGNTIYF
TRBV5-1	TRBJ2-3	CASSWEGSTDTQYF
TRBV28	TRBJ2-7	CASSPGAQSSYEQYF
TRBV10-1	TRBJ1-1	CASKRTGSDTEAFF
TRBV7-9	TRBJ2-3	CASIAPRSGFGTDTQYF
TRBV5-1	TRBJ2-2	CASSLNPNTGELFF
TRBV6-6	TRBJ1-6	CASSLGDRASPLHF
TRBV5-1	TRBJ2-7	CASSLGSGMSEQYF
TRBV20-1	TRBJ1-2	CSARDGYGYTF
TRBV12-3/TRBV12-4	TRBJ2-2	CASSPDFTGELFF
TRBV25-1	TRBJ2-5	CASSEQGWYQETQYF
TRBV12-3/TRBV12-4	TRBJ2-7	CASSPNSYEQYF
TRBV29-1	TRBJ2-2	CSVGGQGNTGELFF
TRBV5-1	TRBJ2-1	CASSLAETSGSYEQFF
TRBV3-1/TRBV3-2	TRBJ1-1	CASSQGGGGDTEAFF
TRBV18	TRBJ1-2	CASSPSRQGLAGYTF
TRBV9	TRBJ1-1	CASSAVIFDTEAFF
TRBV20-1	TRBJ1-5	CSASAGPRGLNQPQHF
TRBV5-4	TRBJ2-1	CASRPGTSGNNEQFF
TRBV3-1/TRBV3-2	TRBJ1-5	CASSQGGDQPQHF
TRBV29-1	TRBJ2-7	CSVEGNVAGASEQYF
TRBV9	TRBJ2-2	CASRNFENTGELFF
TRBV5-5	TRBJ1-2	CASSLSGKANYGYTF
TRBV29-1	TRBJ1-1	CSGTRREEAFF
TRBV30	TRBJ1-4	CAWSQGTTNEKLFF
TRBV18	TRBJ1-1	CASSPQGGSNTEAFF
TRBV13	TRBJ1-2	CASSLPGTEGYTF
TRBV14	TRBJ2-1	CASSQGSYNEQFF
TRBV4-1	TRBJ2-7	CASRHLGTGGDEQYF
TRBV9	TRBJ2-7	CASSPAGGKGEQYF
TRBV14	TRBJ2-4	CASSQSGQPKNIQYF
TRBV19	TRBJ1-2	CASSIGTGGQANYGYTF
TRBV2	TRBJ2-4	CASSDWLAGGRNIQYF
TRBV15	TRBJ1-5	CATSSHWGVSNQPQHF
TRBV6-5	TRBJ1-1	CASSFDRNTEAFF
TRBV29-1	TRBJ2-3	CSVDSNGGATQYF
TRBV18	TRBJ1-1	CASSGQPNTEAFF
TRBV6-6	TRBJ1-1	CASSYSVQQNTEAFF
TRBV12-3/TRBV12-4	TRBJ1-1	CASSIASDTEAFF
TRBV6-6	TRBJ2-7	CASSKAGGNYEQYF
TRBV3-1/TRBV3-2	TRBJ2-3	CASSQERQGTQYF
TRBV5-6	TRBJ1-5	CASSPKAGSNQPQHF
TRBV19	TRBJ1-2	CASSTGVTVNYGYTF